A single sample gave rise to the 11 T cell receptor beta chains below, sequenced in a study of T cell responses to AZD1222 COVID-19 vaccine. Clones were sequenced by immunoSEQ multiplex PCR, and TCRdb holds only the in-frame ones, with some missing. The sample records about 140,000 clones, roughly 92% being singletons. Here the sequenced sample was peripheral blood, taken on day 0 of AZD1222 vaccination. These receptors were collected from an adult in good health.

The chain carries TRBV7-9 and TRBJ2-3; 8 nucleotides agree with TRBD1. The CDR3 is 16 amino acids. The V segment lost 2 bases and the J segment 1 base; nucleotides outside the gene matches: 5. CDR1 and CDR2 from the germline V gene are SEHNR and FQNEAQ (reference sequence). Here the CDR3 reads CASSLTTGGRTDTQYF. For the CDR3, the DNA is TGTGCCAGCAGCTTAACCACAGGGGGTCGCACAGATACGCAGTATTTT.

The J gene is TRBJ1-1, the V gene TRBV18; D is unresolved. Germline V gene sequence: CDR1 KGHSH, CDR2 LQKENI. V was cut by 3 bases and J by 4 bases, with 12 bases left in between. The CDR3 totals 14 residues. CDR3 sequence: CASSPSTRGTEAFF. The CDR3 coding sequence is TGTGCCAGCTCACCGTCGACCCGGGGCACTGAAGCTTTCTTT.

The chain employs TRBV10-2 and TRBJ2-7, with D possibly called TRBD1 or TRBD2 (5 bases each). Deletions cut 6 bases from V and 0 bases from J, with 12 bases between. CDR1 is WSHSY and CDR2 is SAAADI in the germline V gene. This CDR3 has 14 amino acids. CDR3 region: CASSEGPNSYEQYF. The DNA of the CDR3 is TGCGCCAGCAGCGAGGGACCGAACTCCTACGAGCAGTACTTC.

The gene calls are TRBV5-1 and TRBJ2-7, with 7 bases matching TRBD1. The CDR3 totals 14 residues. V was clipped by 2 bases and J by 2 bases; unmatched bases: 4. Germline-derived CDR1 and CDR2 are SGHRS and YFSETQ. CDR3 nucleotide sequence: TGCGCCAGCAGCTTAAGGGGGCTCCCCTACGAGCAGTACTTC. It yields the protein CASSLRGLPYEQYF. The whole variable domain, filled in from reference TRBV5-1 and TRBJ2-7, reads KAGVTQTPRYLIKTRGQQVTLSCSPISGHRSVSWYQQTPGQGLQFLFEYFSETQRNKGNFPGRFSGRQFSNSRSEMNVSTLELGDSALYLCASSLRGLPYEQYFGPGTRLTVT.

The chain combines TRBV27 with TRBJ2-5; 7 nucleotides align to TRBD2. Per the germline V gene, CDR1 is MNHEY and CDR2 is SMNVEV (reference sequence). With 7 bases clipped from V and 4 bases from J, the junction kept 9 bases outside the gene matches. This CDR3 comprises 14 residues. The CDR3 loop is CASKGAGVGETQYF. In DNA form, the CDR3 reads TGTGCCAGCAAAGGGGCGGGAGTGGGAGAGACCCAGTACTTC.

This rearrangement joins TRBV7-2 to TRBJ1-4; D gene ambiguous. V lost 5 bases and J lost 6, with 13 bases in between. The CDR3 runs 14 residues. In germline, CDR1 is SGHTA, CDR2 FQGNSA. The CDR3 here is CASSILLLDEKLFF. The CDR3 DNA follows: TGTGCCAGCAGCATCCTACTCCTTGATGAAAAACTGTTTTTT. The full variable domain, in which reference TRBV7-2 and TRBJ1-4 provide the parts outside the CDR3, is GAGVSQSPSNKVTEKGKDVELRCDPISGHTALYWYRQSLGQGLEFLIYFQGNSAPDKSGLPSDRFSAERTGGSVSTLTIQRTQQEDSAVYLCASSILLLDEKLFFGSGTQLSVL.

The V and J genes are TRBV9 and TRBJ2-7; the D is unclear. CDR1 is SGDLS, CDR2 YYNGEE, per germline. V lost 0 bases and J 5 bases, leaving 18 bases between the germline ends. This CDR3 is built from 16 residues. The CDR3 here is CASSVDPAADVHEQYF. The CDR3 coding sequence is TGTGCCAGCAGCGTAGATCCGGCTGCTGACGTCCACGAGCAGTACTTC.

The chain links TRBV12-3 or TRBV12-4 to TRBJ2-7; D uncertain. The V end lost 5 bases, the J end lost 7 bases, and 12 bases lay between the germline ends. CDR3 length equals 12 residues. The CDR3, as DNA: TGTGCCAGCAGTCCTTCCCTGGGAGAGCAGTACTTC. Encoded protein: CASSPSLGEQYF.

The chain carries TRBV6-5 and TRBJ1-5, with D tentatively TRBD1 (6 bases). Germline CDR1 and CDR2: MNHEY and SVGAGI. CDR3 size: 15 residues. V was shortened by 0 bases and J by 5 bases, with 11 bases between the two germline ends. CDR3 protein: CASSYSRGGHQPQHF. The DNA for the CDR3 is TGTGCCAGCAGTTACTCGAGAGGGGGACATCAGCCCCAGCATTTT.

The chain links TRBV10-3 to TRBJ2-1; TRBD2 matches at 15 bases. Trimming removed 4 bases from V and 4 bases from J; junction bases left unmatched: 8. This CDR3 contains 18 residues. From germline, CDR1 is ENHRY and CDR2 SYGVKD. CDR3 nucleotides: TGTGCCATCAGTGCTCCGGGACTAGCGGGAGGAGCTTACAATGAGCAGTTCTTC. This sequence encodes CAISAPGLAGGAYNEQFF.

The chain uses TRBV18 and TRBJ1-2, with TRBD1 matching over 8 bases. CDR3 length equals 16 residues. CDR1 is KGHSH, CDR2 LQKENI, per germline. J was trimmed by 5 bases and V by 3 bases; bases with no gene match: 11. CDR3 protein: CASSPASTGVGYGYTF. CDR3 in DNA: TGTGCCAGCTCACCGGCATCGACAGGGGTAGGGTATGGCTACACCTTC.